These T cell receptor beta chains were read from a single sample in a study of blood T cell repertoires in COVID-19. Produced via immunoSEQ multiplex PCR; TCRdb's table is partial and in-frame only. The sample consists of some 190,000 clones, 80% to 90% of them appearing once. Input material: peripheral blood. These receptors all stem from a woman aged 70-85 years with active or convalescent COVID-19. The CDR3 runs from the conserved cysteine through the conserved F or W. A D gene is named only where the DNA matches it firmly. Clone size is given for some rows only: seen once, a few or many times, or a class if the clone is expanded.

j_call | clone_size | v_call | d_call | cdr3_nt | cdr3_aa
TRBJ2-7 | . | TRBV9 | TRBD1 | TGTGCCAGCAGCCTTGGGACAGGGGCCTCCTACGAGCAGTACTTC | CASSLGTGASYEQYF
TRBJ1-2 | . | TRBV20-1 | . | TGCAGTGCTAGTGAAAGGCGGGTTGGCCGGGCGGGAGGCTACACCTTC | CSASERRVGRAGGYTF
TRBJ2-1 | . | TRBV18 | TRBD2 | TGTGCCAGCTCACCTGGACTAGCGAATGAGCAGTTCTTC | CASSPGLANEQFF
TRBJ1-6 | . | TRBV2 | TRBD1 | TGTGCCGTACGACAGGGCGCAAATTCACCCCTCCACTTT | CAVRQGANSPLHF
TRBJ2-3 | . | TRBV18 | . | TGTGCCAGCTCACCACCCTCTCGGGGGAACGTCGCAGATACGCAGTATTTT | CASSPPSRGNVADTQYF
TRBJ1-2 | . | TRBV6-5 | TRBD1 | TGTGCCAGCAAAACCGTAGGGGGCGGAGATTATGGCTACACCTTC | CASKTVGGGDYGYTF
TRBJ1-6 | . | TRBV3-1/TRBV3-2 | TRBD1 | TGTGCCAGCACCACAGGACAGGGCAGCTCCTATAATTCACCCCTCCACTTT | CASTTGQGSSYNSPLHF
TRBJ2-2 | . | TRBV2 | . | TGTGCCAGCAAACCCGGGACAAACACCGGGGAGCTGTTTTTT | CASKPGTNTGELFF
TRBJ1-2 | few | TRBV7-9 | TRBD1 | TGTGCCAGCAGCTTGGGACAGAACTATGGCTACACCTTC | CASSLGQNYGYTF
TRBJ1-2 | . | TRBV5-1 | . | TGCGCCAGTAGCTTGGAGGGGTATGGCTACACCTTC | CASSLEGYGYTF
TRBJ2-7 | . | TRBV29-1 | . | TGCAGCGTCCTGGAGTTCGAGGTGCAGTACTTC | CSVLEFEVQYF
TRBJ2-1 | once | TRBV20-1 | TRBD2 | TGCAGTGCTAGTGGGCCCGGCGGGAGGGCCCGCAATGAGCAGTTCTTC | CSASGPGGRARNEQFF
TRBJ1-1 | . | TRBV30 | . | TGTGCCTGGAGCCTTCTCAGGTCGAACACTGAAGCTTTCTTT | CAWSLLRSNTEAFF
TRBJ2-6 | once | TRBV7-9 | . | TGTGCCAGCAGGGGCCTGGGGGGACCGCTCTCTGGGGCCAACGTCCTGACTTTC | CASRGLGGPLSGANVLTF
TRBJ2-4 | . | TRBV5-1 | TRBD1 | TGCGCCAGCAGACCTGGACAGGGGTTAGCCAAAAACATTCAGTACTTC | CASRPGQGLAKNIQYF
TRBJ1-1 | . | TRBV2 | TRBD1 | TGTGCCAGCAGAGGACAGGCGCGGGGCACTGAAGCTTTCTTT | CASRGQARGTEAFF
TRBJ1-2 | . | TRBV9 | . | TGTGCCAGCAGCGTAGGCTCAGACGGGACACATTATAGCTACACCTTC | CASSVGSDGTHYSYTF
TRBJ2-1 | . | TRBV18 | TRBD2 | TGTGCCAGCTCACTACGGACTAGCGGGACGGAGGACAATGAGCAGTTCTTC | CASSLRTSGTEDNEQFF
TRBJ2-1 | . | TRBV11-2 | TRBD2 | TGTGCCAGCAGCTTAGTGGGGGCTAGCGGGAGGAGCTCCTACAATGAGCAGTTCTTC | CASSLVGASGRSSYNEQFF
TRBJ2-7 | . | TRBV5-1 | TRBD1 | TGCGCCAGCAGCTGGGGAACCATGGACAGGGGCCACGAGCAGTACTTC | CASSWGTMDRGHEQYF
TRBJ1-2 | . | TRBV12-3/TRBV12-4 | . | TGTGCCAGCGAGAGGGATTTCTATGGCTACACCTTC | CASERDFYGYTF
TRBJ2-7 | . | TRBV19 | TRBD2 | TGTGCACCCCCTAGCGGGAGGTACAACGAGCAGTACTTC | CAPPSGRYNEQYF
TRBJ1-3 | . | TRBV3-1/TRBV3-2 | . | TGTGCCAGCAGCCAAGTTCAGACTGGAAACACCATATATTTT | CASSQVQTGNTIYF
TRBJ2-3 | . | TRBV18 | . | TGTGCCAGCTCACCAGCCCTAGCGCGCACAGATACGCAGTATTTT | CASSPALARTDTQYF
TRBJ2-5 | few | TRBV2 | . | TGTGCCAGCCGATCAGGATCCACGGTTGGAGAGACCCAGTACTTC | CASRSGSTVGETQYF
TRBJ2-3 | . | TRBV2 | TRBD2 | TGTGCCAGCAGTGTGCTAGCGGGAGGGTCAGATACGCAGTATTTT | CASSVLAGGSDTQYF
TRBJ2-7 | . | TRBV27 | . | TGTGCCAGCAGGCTAGTCGGCAGGGCTTATATTTACGAGCAGTACTTC | CASRLVGRAYIYEQYF
TRBJ2-4 | . | TRBV19 | TRBD1 | TGTGCCAGTAGTATAGGGGACAGGGTAAACATTCAGTACTTC | CASSIGDRVNIQYF
TRBJ2-7 | once | TRBV28 | TRBD1 | TGTGCCAGCACCGGACAGGCCCACGAGCAGTACTTC | CASTGQAHEQYF
TRBJ2-7 | few | TRBV27 | . | TGTGCCAGCAGCGTACCACCGGGGGAGCAGTACTTC | CASSVPPGEQYF
TRBJ2-1 | once | TRBV24-1 | TRBD2 | TGTGCCACCAGGCTCAGGGAGGGTGAGCAGTTCTTC | CATRLREGEQFF